A single sample gave rise to the 14 T cell receptor beta chains below, sequenced in a study of molecular identifiers for immune sequencing clone quantification. TCRdb re-analysed the PCR reads in MiXCR, keeping a single row per CDR3 protein. Of 400,000 to 600,000 distinct CDR3 sequences in the sample, roughly 26% were seen once. Specimen: naive CD8+ T cells from blood, with Jurkat cell RNA spiked in. The subset was: FACS-sorted CD8+CD4-CCR7+CD45RA+ naive T cells. The receptors shown here come from a human donor in good health. Some libraries in this study had Jurkat cell RNA spiked in.

The gene calls are TRBV28 and TRBJ2-7; weak D call: TRBD2 (6 bases). V dropped 3 bases and J dropped 0 bases, with 15 bases sitting between them. Germline V lookup: CDR1 MDHEN, CDR2 SYDVKM. The CDR3 spans 16 residues. CDR3 region: CASSFNTKLASYEQYF. CDR3 nucleotides: TGTGCCAGCAGTTTCAATACCAAACTAGCCTCCTACGAGCAGTACTTC.

This clonotype showed up just a few times. The chain has TRBV24-1 and TRBJ1-1; D gene unclear. The germline CDR1 and CDR2 sequences are KGHDR and SFDVKD. V was shortened by 0 bases and J by 5 bases, with 9 bases between the two germline ends. This CDR3 is 14 amino acids long. The CDR3 region is CATSDLQIGTEAFF. CDR3 nucleotides: TGTGCCACCAGTGATTTGCAAATCGGGACTGAAGCTTTCTTT.

A few counts support this clonotype. This chain uses TRBV7-6 with TRBJ1-4, with D possibly matching TRBD1 (6 bases). The CDR3 runs 15 residues. Per the germline V gene, CDR1 is SGHVS and CDR2 is FNYEAQ. V lost 4 bases and J lost 7, with 16 bases in between. The CDR3 loop is CASSSLGGAGEKLFF. For the CDR3, the DNA is TGTGCCAGCAGCTCTTTGGGGGGCGCGGGTGAAAAACTGTTTTTT. Together with reference TRBV7-6 and TRBJ1-4, the CDR3 gives the full variable domain: GAGVSQSPRYKVTKRGQDVALRCDPISGHVSLYWYRQALGQGPEFLTYFNYEAQQDKSGLPNDRFSAERPEGSISTLTIQRTEQRDSAMYRCASSSLGGAGEKLFFGSGTQLSVL.

This clonotype was detected ten times or more. The chain recombines TRBV7-9 with TRBJ1-1; D is undetermined. The V gene lost 0 bases and the J gene lost 1 base, with 6 bases spanning the gap. The CDR3 spans 14 residues. Germline V gives CDR1 SEHNR, CDR2 FQNEAQ (reference sequence). The CDR3 DNA follows: TGTGCCAGCAGCTTAGCCGATCCGAACACTGAAGCTTTCTTT. This codes for CASSLADPNTEAFF.

The chain links TRBV28 to TRBJ2-1; 16 positions match TRBD2. Germline trimming cut 3 bases from V and 8 bases from J; bases unmatched to any gene: 10. The CDR3 consists of 18 residues. Germline loops: CDR1 MDHEN, CDR2 SYDVKM. Here the CDR3 reads CASSFSGLAGGPLDEQFF. The CDR3 nucleotides are TGTGCCAGCAGTTTTTCGGGACTAGCGGGAGGGCCTCTGGATGAGCAGTTCTTC.

Notes on this clonotype: The conserved final phenylalanine or tryptophan is absent from the CDR3, which likely points to a read error. The chain joins TRBV12-3 or TRBV12-4 to TRBJ1-5, with D perhaps TRBD1 (6 bases). The CDR3 contains 16 residues. Trimming stripped 4 bases from V and 1 base from J, with 14 bases between. The CDR3 DNA is TGTGCCAGCAGTTCATACAGGGTTGGCAGCAATCAGCCCCAGCATTCT. This codes for CASSSYRVGSNQPQHS.

The chain employs TRBV30 and TRBJ2-2; TRBD2 matches at 7 bases. CDR3 size: 14 residues. Germline CDR1 GTSNPN, CDR2 SVGIG (reference sequence). Germline trimming cut 5 bases from V and 1 base from J; bases unmatched to any gene: 4. CDR3: CAWSGLENTGELFF. The CDR3 DNA is TGTGCCTGGTCTGGACTAGAGAACACCGGGGAGCTGTTTTTT.

The chain combines TRBV7-9 with TRBJ1-5; perhaps TRBD1 as D (6 bases). Per the germline V gene, CDR1 is SEHNR and CDR2 is FQNEAQ (reference sequence). V was clipped by 1 base and J by 6 bases, with 13 bases between them. This CDR3 comprises 15 residues. CDR3: CASSLGIGTIQPQHF. CDR3 nucleotide sequence: TGTGCCAGCAGCTTAGGGATAGGGACAATTCAGCCCCAGCATTTT.

This clonotype was recorded at least ten times. The gene calls are TRBV4-2 and TRBJ1-5; D is undetermined. Trimming removed 4 bases at V and 4 bases at J, with 11 bases between. The germline V gene encodes CDR1 LGHNA and CDR2 YNFKEQ. This CDR3 comprises 14 residues. The CDR3 reads CASSRIPSNQPQHF. The CDR3 region has the DNA TGTGCCAGCAGCCGAATACCCTCGAATCAGCCCCAGCATTTT.

V is TRBV12-3 or TRBV12-4 and J is TRBJ1-1; a possible D gene is TRBD1 (5 bases). V was shortened by 6 bases and J by 0 bases, with 8 bases between the two germline ends. The CDR3 is 13 amino acids. The CDR3 protein is CASRGHMNTEAFF. Here the CDR3 DNA reads TGTGCCAGCAGAGGACATATGAACACTGAAGCTTTCTTT.

The chain employs TRBV4-1 and TRBJ1-1; D may be TRBD1 (6 bases). V was clipped by 1 base and J by 4 bases, with 13 bases between them. This CDR3 spans 15 amino acids. Germline V CDR1 and CDR2: MGHRA, YSYEKL. CDR3 bases: TGCGCCAGCAGCCAAGTTATTGGAGGGGGCACTGAAGCTTTCTTT. Amino acids: CASSQVIGGGTEAFF.

This clonotype was picked up many times. The genes are TRBV28 and TRBJ1-4; D is possibly TRBD1 (5 bases). There are 13 residues in the CDR3. The V and J ends lost 4 bases and 12 bases respectively, with 15 bases between them. Germline-derived CDR1 and CDR2 are MDHEN and SYDVKM. The CDR3, as DNA: TGTGCCAGCAGTTCCCCTCTCCAAGGGGAACTGTTTTTT. It codes for CASSSPLQGELFF.

As concerns this clonotype: One junction end does not reproduce the germline sequence, and a read error may be involved. CDR3 coding DNA: TGCGCCGGCAGTGCAGGGTTTGGGGCCTACGAGCAGTACTTC. Translation: CAGSAGFGAYEQYF. The chain couples TRBV4-3 to TRBJ2-7, with a tentative D call TRBD1 (5 bases). The CDR3 sequence is 14 residues long. Germline assignment: CDR1 LGHNA and CDR2 YSLEER.

With respect to this clonotype: The germline gene is not matched at one end of the junction; a read error may be the cause. The chain links TRBV6-6 to TRBJ1-1; TRBD1 matches 8 bases. The CDR3 runs 14 residues. Per germline, CDR1 MNHNY and CDR2 SVGAGI (reference sequence). The CDR3 protein is CASSEQDRDTGAFF. The CDR3 DNA sequence: TGTGCCAGCAGTGAACAGGACAGGGACACTGGAGCTTTCTTT.